Following are 27 T cell receptor beta chains from one sample sequenced in a study of blood T cell repertoires in COVID-19. Libraries were prepared by immunoSEQ multiplex PCR; TCRdb keeps only in-frame clonotypes and omits some of them. The sample includes 250,000 to 350,000 clones, roughly 86% seen only once; the top ten take around 2.1%. The specimen was peripheral blood. These receptor sequences come from a woman aged 25-40 years who had recovered from COVID-19.

This clone turned up a few times. The rearrangement joins TRBV4-1 to TRBJ2-2; TRBD2 matches 11 bases. V was pared by 3 bases and J by 4 bases, with 4 bases of the junction left unmatched. There are 16 residues in the CDR3. Looked up from germline, CDR1 is MGHRA and CDR2 is YSYEKL. DNA for the CDR3: TGCGCCAGCAGCCAGATTAGCGGGAGGGCCACCGGGGAGCTGTTTTTT. Encoded protein: CASSQISGRATGELFF.

The chain joins TRBV5-6 to TRBJ2-7, with TRBD2 matching 7 bases. V was pared by 4 bases and J by 11 bases, with 6 bases of the junction left unmatched. This CDR3 contains 11 residues. The V gene's germline CDR1 is SGHDT and CDR2 YYEEEE. The chain's CDR3 is CASSAGREEYF. The CDR3 nucleotides read TGTGCCAGCAGCGCTGGGAGGGAGGAGTACTTC.

The V gene is TRBV5-5, the J gene TRBJ2-3; TRBD1 is a possible D gene (6 bases). The CDR3 is 15 residues long. Germline CDR1 reads SGHKS; CDR2 reads YYEKEE (reference sequence). V lost 0 bases and J lost 4, with 12 bases in between. CDR3 sequence reads: CASSLEPGDPDTQYF. Here the CDR3 DNA reads TGTGCCAGCAGCTTGGAGCCAGGGGATCCAGATACGCAGTATTTT.

The rearrangement uses TRBV11-1 and TRBJ1-1, with TRBD1 as a possible D gene (5 bases). This CDR3 has 13 amino acids. The V gene's germline CDR1 is SGHAT and CDR2 FQDESV (reference sequence). Trimming shortened V by 4 bases and J by 1 base, and 7 bases separated the two germline ends. The CDR3 loop is CASSSGQNTEAFF. CDR3 bases: TGTGCCAGCAGCTCCGGACAGAACACTGAAGCTTTCTTT. Complete variable domain (other parts from reference TRBV11-1 and TRBJ1-1): EAEVAQSPRYKITEKSQAVAFWCDPISGHATLYWYRQILGQGPELLVQFQDESVVDDSQLPKDRFSAERLKGVDSTLKIQPAELGDSAMYLCASSSGQNTEAFFGQGTRLTVV.

The rearrangement joins TRBV9 to TRBJ1-4; 9 bases line up with TRBD1. The CDR3 spans 15 residues. CDR1 is SGDLS, CDR2 YYNGEE, per germline. V lost 4 bases to trimming and J lost 6 bases; unmatched junction nucleotides: 7. The CDR3 loop is CASSSSDRGDEKLFF. The DNA for the CDR3 is TGTGCCAGCAGCTCGTCGGACAGGGGAGATGAAAAACTGTTTTTT.

The CDR3 is CASSGTSGRGSYNEQFF. Written as DNA, the CDR3 is TGTGCCAGCAGTGGGACTAGCGGGAGGGGCTCCTACAATGAGCAGTTCTTC. The rearrangement links TRBV28 to TRBJ2-1, with 16 bases matching TRBD2. With 5 bases clipped from V and 0 bases from J, the junction kept 1 base outside the gene matches. Germline V gene data show CDR1 as MDHEN and CDR2 as SYDVKM. The CDR3 runs to 17 residues.

The V and J genes are TRBV29-1 and TRBJ2-7; D gene unclear. Looked up from germline, CDR1 is SQVTM and CDR2 is ANQGSEA. The CDR3 sequence is 12 residues long. V lost 4 bases, J lost 0 bases, and 7 bases lay in between. For the CDR3, the DNA is TGCAGCGTTGGTCGTCCCTCCTACGAGCAGTACTTC. It is translated as CSVGRPSYEQYF.

The V and J genes are TRBV12-5 and TRBJ1-1, with TRBD1 as a possible D gene (5 bases). The CDR3 runs to 14 residues. Germline-derived CDR1 and CDR2 are LGHNT and FRNRAP. V was shortened by 3 bases and J by 3 bases, with 11 bases between the two germline ends. CDR3 loop: CASGFPGVDTEAFF. The CDR3 nucleotides read TGTGCTAGTGGTTTCCCGGGGGTCGACACTGAAGCTTTCTTT.

The CDR3 is CASSLMGRIHNEQFF. The CDR3 DNA follows: TGTGCCAGCAGCTTAATGGGCCGGATTCACAATGAGCAGTTCTTC. The V call is TRBV7-3, the J call TRBJ2-1; D is undetermined. V dropped 1 base and J dropped 5 bases, with 12 bases sitting between them. Germline V gene sequence: CDR1 SGHTA, CDR2 FQGTGA. The CDR3 has 15 residues.

This sequence joins TRBV3-1 (or the pseudogene TRBV3-2) and TRBJ1-1; tentatively, D is TRBD1 (6 bases). The V end lost 5 bases, the J end lost 0 bases, and 10 bases lay between the germline ends. The CDR3 spans 14 residues. CDR1 and CDR2 (germline): LGHDT, YNNKEL (reference sequence). CDR3 nucleotides: TGTGCCAGCAGCGGGACACTCGTGAACACTGAAGCTTTCTTT. As protein: CASSGTLVNTEAFF.

CDR3 coding DNA: TGCGCCAGCAGCCTAGGGACAGGGCCAAATCAGCCCCAGCATTTT. Protein: CASSLGTGPNQPQHF. This chain uses TRBV4-3 with TRBJ1-5; TRBD1 aligns across 9 bases. Trimming at V came to 4 bases and at J to 4 bases, leaving 5 bases not matched to a gene. The germline CDR1 and CDR2 sequences are LGHNA and YSLEER. The CDR3 has 15 residues.

A single count supports this clone. V is TRBV6-2 or TRBV6-3 and J is TRBJ1-1, with a tentative D call TRBD1 (6 bases). Deletions cut 6 bases from V and 5 bases from J, with 10 bases between. The CDR3 loop spans 12 amino acids. The germline CDR1 and CDR2 sequences are MNHEY and SVGEGT. The chain's CDR3 is CASRYQGTEAFF. CDR3 nucleotide sequence: TGTGCCAGCAGATACCAGGGGACTGAAGCTTTCTTT.

V is TRBV6-6 and J is TRBJ1-4, with D tentatively TRBD1 (6 bases). The CDR3 length is 13 residues. Germline assignment: CDR1 MNHNY and CDR2 SVGAGI (reference sequence). Trimming took off 5 bases at V and 8 bases at J, with 12 bases between the two ends. As DNA, the CDR3 is TGTGCCAGCAGTCCACAGGGATTGGAAAAACTGTTTTTT. Translation gives CASSPQGLEKLFF.

The chain has TRBV5-4 and TRBJ1-4, with TRBD1 matching over 9 bases. The V and J ends lost 4 bases and 8 bases, in that order; junction bases with no gene match: 9. This CDR3 has 15 amino acids. Germline assignment: CDR1 SGHNT and CDR2 YYREEE (reference sequence). CDR3 DNA: TGTGCCAGCAGCGAAGGACAGGGGACGAGGGAAAAACTGTTTTTT. Amino acids: CASSEGQGTREKLFF.

V and J are TRBV5-1 and TRBJ2-5; TRBD2 aligns across 12 bases. This CDR3 has 18 amino acids. From germline, CDR1 is SGHRS and CDR2 YFSETQ. The trim removed 0 bases at V and 3 bases at J, leaving 9 bases unmatched. The CDR3 region is CASSLVGLAGALKETQYF. The CDR3 nucleotides are TGCGCCAGCAGCTTGGTGGGACTAGCGGGCGCACTCAAAGAGACCCAGTACTTC.

CDR3 sequence reads: CASSIDEGAGYNEQFF. For the CDR3, the DNA is TGTGCCAGTAGTATAGATGAGGGGGCGGGTTACAATGAGCAGTTCTTC. The chain uses TRBV19 and TRBJ2-1, with 7 bases that match TRBD1. The J segment lost 4 bases and the V segment lost 0 bases, leaving 6 bases of the junction unmatched. There are 16 residues in the CDR3. Germline V gene data show CDR1 as LNHDA and CDR2 as SQIVND (reference sequence). The whole variable domain, filled in from reference TRBV19 and TRBJ2-1, reads DGGITQSPKYLFRKEGQNVTLSCEQNLNHDAMYWYRQDPGQGLRLIYYSQIVNDFQKGDIAEGYSVSREKKESFPLTVTSAQKNPTAFYLCASSIDEGAGYNEQFFGPGTRLTVL.

This chain connects TRBV4-3 to TRBJ1-5; D remains unclear. There are 15 residues in the CDR3. V lost 0 bases to trimming and J lost 4 bases, with 10 bases between them. From germline, CDR1 is LGHNA and CDR2 YSLEER. DNA of the CDR3: TGCGCCAGCAGCCAAGAGAGGAGGCCTAATCAGCCCCAGCATTTT. It is translated as CASSQERRPNQPQHF.

This chain connects TRBV9 to TRBJ2-5; D is uncertain. Germline-derived CDR1 and CDR2 are SGDLS and YYNGEE. With 0 bases removed from V and 1 base from J, the gap between germline ends came to 7 bases. The CDR3 covers 14 residues. The CDR3 sequence: CASSVGSVQETQYF. CDR3 coding DNA: TGTGCCAGCAGCGTAGGCAGCGTCCAAGAGACCCAGTACTTC.

This chain joins TRBV6-5 and TRBJ2-7, with 10 bases fitting TRBD2. CDR1 and CDR2 from the germline V gene are MNHEY and SVGAGI. Trimming at V came to 2 bases and at J to 6 bases, leaving 7 bases not matched to a gene. The CDR3 length is 15 residues. DNA of the CDR3: TGTGCCAGCAGTTACCGGTCTAGCGGGAGCCCCGAGCAGTACTTC. Its translation is CASSYRSSGSPEQYF.

This sequence joins TRBV9 and TRBJ2-1, with 7 bases identical to TRBD2. The CDR3 has 15 residues. V trimming: 4 bases; J trimming: 6 bases; junction bases outside the gene matches: 10. In germline, CDR1 is SGDLS, CDR2 YYNGEE. CDR3 sequence reads: CASSPGLERSNEQFF. The CDR3 DNA is TGTGCCAGCAGCCCAGGACTAGAGCGGTCCAATGAGCAGTTCTTC. The full variable domain, its missing parts supplied by reference TRBV9 and TRBJ2-1, is DSGVTQTPKHLITATGQRVTLRCSPRSGDLSVYWYQQSLDQGLQFLIQYYNGEERAKGNILERFSAQQFPDLHSELNLSSLELGDSALYFCASSPGLERSNEQFFGPGTRLTVL.

V is TRBV24-1 and J is TRBJ2-3; the D gene is possibly TRBD2 (6 bases). Germline CDR1 KGHDR, CDR2 SFDVKD. V lost 7 bases and J 4 bases, leaving 11 bases between the germline ends. The CDR3 loop spans 13 amino acids. The CDR3 region is CATRGDFPDTQYF. In DNA form, the CDR3 reads TGTGCCACCAGAGGGGACTTCCCAGATACGCAGTATTTT.

The chain has TRBV5-1 and TRBJ2-5, with 11 bases matching TRBD1. With V trimmed by 4 bases and J by 5 bases, 4 bases remained unmatched. CDR3 length: 14 amino acids. The V gene's germline CDR1 is SGHRS and CDR2 YFSETQ. The CDR3 sequence is CASSAGTGGETQYF. The CDR3 DNA reads TGCGCCAGCAGCGCCGGGACAGGGGGGGAGACCCAGTACTTC.

The chain employs TRBV12-3 or TRBV12-4 and TRBJ2-7; a weak D match, TRBD1 (5 bases). The CDR3 spans 12 residues. The V end lost 9 bases, the J end lost 7 bases, and 16 bases lay between the germline ends. The CDR3 sequence: CASGAASEEQYF. In nucleotides, the CDR3 is TGTGCCAGTGGGGCCGCCTCTGAAGAGCAGTACTTC.

This clone was recorded many times. V is TRBV5-6 and J is TRBJ2-7; tentative D call: TRBD2 (5 bases). Trimming removed 4 bases from V and 6 bases from J, with 17 bases in between. The CDR3 is 14 residues long. Germline V CDR1 and CDR2: SGHDT, YYEEEE. This CDR3 is CASSAGPHGVEQYF. CDR3 nucleotides: TGTGCCAGCAGCGCCGGTCCCCACGGGGTCGAGCAGTACTTC.

The chain carries TRBV7-2 and TRBJ2-7; D remains unclear. Germline CDR1 is SGHTA and CDR2 is FQGNSA. Trimming cost V 3 bases and J 0 bases, with 9 bases left between them. The CDR3 has 14 residues. CDR3 DNA: TGTGCCAGCAGCTTTGGTGGCCTCTCCTACGAGCAGTACTTC. Translation gives CASSFGGLSYEQYF.

The V call is TRBV7-2, the J call TRBJ1-1; 8 bases agree with TRBD1. V shed 6 bases, J shed 9 bases, and the junction held 9 bases outside the gene matches. Germline V gene lookup returns CDR1 SGHTA and CDR2 FQGNSA. The CDR3 covers 13 residues. The CDR3 region is CASSLGPGGQAFF. In DNA, the CDR3 is TGTGCCAGCAGTCTAGGTCCAGGGGGCCAAGCTTTCTTT.

J is TRBJ2-3 and V is TRBV28; 8 bases match TRBD2. Losses at the gene ends were 8 bases for V and 6 bases for J; bases not matched to a gene: 10. Per the germline V gene, CDR1 is MDHEN and CDR2 is SYDVKM. This CDR3 comprises 14 residues. The chain's CDR3 is CASVRGGSRDTQYF. CDR3 DNA: TGTGCCAGCGTTCGGGGGGGCAGTAGGGATACGCAGTATTTT.